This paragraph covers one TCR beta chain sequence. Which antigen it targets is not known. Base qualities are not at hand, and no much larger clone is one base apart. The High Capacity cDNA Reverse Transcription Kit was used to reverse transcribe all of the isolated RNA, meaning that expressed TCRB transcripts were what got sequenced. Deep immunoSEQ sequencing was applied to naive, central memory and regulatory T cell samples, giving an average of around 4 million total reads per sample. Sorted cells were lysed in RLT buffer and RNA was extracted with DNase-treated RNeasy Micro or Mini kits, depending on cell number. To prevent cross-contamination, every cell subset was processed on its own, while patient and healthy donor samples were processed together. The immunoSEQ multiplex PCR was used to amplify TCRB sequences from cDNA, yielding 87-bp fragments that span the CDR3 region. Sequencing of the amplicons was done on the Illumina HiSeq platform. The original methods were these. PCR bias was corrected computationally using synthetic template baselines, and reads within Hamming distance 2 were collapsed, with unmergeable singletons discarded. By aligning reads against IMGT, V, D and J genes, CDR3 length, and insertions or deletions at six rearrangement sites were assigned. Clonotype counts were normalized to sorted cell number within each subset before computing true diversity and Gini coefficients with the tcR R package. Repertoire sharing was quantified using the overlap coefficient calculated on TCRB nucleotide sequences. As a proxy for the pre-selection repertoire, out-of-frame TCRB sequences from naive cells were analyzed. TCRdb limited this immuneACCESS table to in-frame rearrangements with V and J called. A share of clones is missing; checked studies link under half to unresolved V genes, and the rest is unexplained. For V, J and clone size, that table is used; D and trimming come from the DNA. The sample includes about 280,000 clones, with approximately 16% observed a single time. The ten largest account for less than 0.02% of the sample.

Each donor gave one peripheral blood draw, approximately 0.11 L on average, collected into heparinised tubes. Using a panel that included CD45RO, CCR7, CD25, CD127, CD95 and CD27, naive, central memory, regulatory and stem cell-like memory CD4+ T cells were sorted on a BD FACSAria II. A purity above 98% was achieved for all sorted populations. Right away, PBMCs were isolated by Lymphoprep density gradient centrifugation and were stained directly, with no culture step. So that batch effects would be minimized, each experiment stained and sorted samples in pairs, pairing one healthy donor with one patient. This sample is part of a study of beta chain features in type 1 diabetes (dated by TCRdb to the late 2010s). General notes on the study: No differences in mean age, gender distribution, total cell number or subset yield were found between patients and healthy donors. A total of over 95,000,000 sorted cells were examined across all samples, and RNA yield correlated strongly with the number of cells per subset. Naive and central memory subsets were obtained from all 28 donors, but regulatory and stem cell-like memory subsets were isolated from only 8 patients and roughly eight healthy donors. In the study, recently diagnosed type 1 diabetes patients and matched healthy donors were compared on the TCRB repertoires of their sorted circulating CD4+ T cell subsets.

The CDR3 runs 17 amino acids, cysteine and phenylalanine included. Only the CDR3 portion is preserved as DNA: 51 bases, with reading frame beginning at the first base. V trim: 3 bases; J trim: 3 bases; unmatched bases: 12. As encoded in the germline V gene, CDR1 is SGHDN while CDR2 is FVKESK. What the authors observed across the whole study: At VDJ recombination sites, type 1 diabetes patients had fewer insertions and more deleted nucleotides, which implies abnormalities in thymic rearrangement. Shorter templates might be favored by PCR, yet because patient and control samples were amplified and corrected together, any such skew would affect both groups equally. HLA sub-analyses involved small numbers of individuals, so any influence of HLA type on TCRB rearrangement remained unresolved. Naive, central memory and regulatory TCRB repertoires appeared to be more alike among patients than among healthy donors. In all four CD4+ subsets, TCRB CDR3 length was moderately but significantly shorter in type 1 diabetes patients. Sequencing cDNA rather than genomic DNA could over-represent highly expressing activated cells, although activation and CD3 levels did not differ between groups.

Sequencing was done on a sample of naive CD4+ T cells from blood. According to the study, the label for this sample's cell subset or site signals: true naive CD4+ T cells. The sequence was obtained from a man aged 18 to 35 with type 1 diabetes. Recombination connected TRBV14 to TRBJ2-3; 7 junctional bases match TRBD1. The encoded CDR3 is CASSHISKGQMTDTQYF. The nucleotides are TGTGCCAGCAGCCACATATCCAAGGGACAGATGACAGATACGCAGTATTTT.